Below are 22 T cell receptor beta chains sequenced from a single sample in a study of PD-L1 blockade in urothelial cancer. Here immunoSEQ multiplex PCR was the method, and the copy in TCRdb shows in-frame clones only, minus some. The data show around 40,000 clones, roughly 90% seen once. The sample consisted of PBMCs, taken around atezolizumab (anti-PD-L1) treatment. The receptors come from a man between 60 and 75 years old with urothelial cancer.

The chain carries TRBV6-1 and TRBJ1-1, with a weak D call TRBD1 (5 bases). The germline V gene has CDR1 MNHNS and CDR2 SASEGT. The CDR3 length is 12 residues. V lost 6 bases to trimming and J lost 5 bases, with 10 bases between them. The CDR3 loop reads CASRDTRTEAFF. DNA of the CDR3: TGTGCCAGCAGGGACACCAGAACTGAAGCTTTCTTT.

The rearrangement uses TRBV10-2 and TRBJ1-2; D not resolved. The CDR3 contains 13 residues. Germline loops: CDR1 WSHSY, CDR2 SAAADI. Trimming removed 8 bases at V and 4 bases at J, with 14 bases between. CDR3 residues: CASLCAGCYGYTF. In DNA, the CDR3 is TGCGCCAGCCTTTGTGCGGGGTGCTATGGCTACACCTTC.

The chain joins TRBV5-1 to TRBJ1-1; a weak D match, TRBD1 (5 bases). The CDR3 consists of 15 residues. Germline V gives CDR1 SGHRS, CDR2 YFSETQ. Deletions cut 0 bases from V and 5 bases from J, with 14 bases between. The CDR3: CASSLGGQGGTEAFF. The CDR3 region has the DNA TGCGCCAGCAGCTTGGGGGGCCAGGGAGGGACTGAAGCTTTCTTT.

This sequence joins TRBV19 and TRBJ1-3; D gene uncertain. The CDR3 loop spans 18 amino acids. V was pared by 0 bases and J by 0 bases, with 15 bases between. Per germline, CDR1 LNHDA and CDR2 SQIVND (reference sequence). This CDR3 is CASSIDIRGVLSGNTIYF. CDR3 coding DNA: TGTGCCAGTAGTATAGATATCCGCGGAGTCCTCTCTGGAAACACCATATATTTT.

The CDR3 loop reads CASRADSLGQPQHF. For the CDR3, the DNA is TGTGCCAGCAGGGCGGACAGCTTGGGGCAGCCCCAGCATTTT. The chain recombines TRBV2 with TRBJ1-5, with D perhaps matching TRBD1 (6 bases). This CDR3 has 14 amino acids. The V gene's germline CDR1 is SNHLY and CDR2 FYNNEI. Trimming pared 6 bases from V and 7 bases from J, leaving 16 bases between.

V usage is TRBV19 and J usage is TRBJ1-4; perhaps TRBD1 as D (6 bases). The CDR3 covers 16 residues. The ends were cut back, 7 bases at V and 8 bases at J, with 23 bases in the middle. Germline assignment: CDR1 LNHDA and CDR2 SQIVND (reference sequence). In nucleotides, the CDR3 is TGTGCCAGTACCAAACAGGGCTCCGTGACTGAGGAAAAACTGTTTTTT. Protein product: CASTKQGSVTEEKLFF.

The CDR3: CATRPGGDEQFF. The CDR3 coding sequence is TGTGCCACCCGCCCCGGGGGTGATGAGCAGTTCTTC. The rearrangement joins TRBV6-6 to TRBJ2-1; TRBD2 might be the D (6 bases). Trimming removed 10 bases at V and 8 bases at J, with 15 bases between. The V gene's germline CDR1 is MNHNY and CDR2 SVGAGI (reference sequence). This CDR3 has 12 amino acids.

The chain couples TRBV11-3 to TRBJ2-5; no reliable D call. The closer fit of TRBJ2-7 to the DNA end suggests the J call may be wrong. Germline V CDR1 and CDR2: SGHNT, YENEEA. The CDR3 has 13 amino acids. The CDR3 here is CASRSRSSYEQYF. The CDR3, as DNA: TGTGCCAGCAGGAGTCGGTCCTCCTACGAGCAGTACTTC.

For the CDR3, the DNA is TGTGCCAGTAGTATAGAACTGAGGGTTGGATCCGAGCAGTACTTC. Its protein is CASSIELRVGSEQYF. This rearrangement joins TRBV19 to TRBJ2-7; D possibly corresponds to TRBD2 (5 bases). This CDR3 is 15 amino acids long. Trimming took 0 bases from V and 6 from J, leaving 15 bases between them. CDR1 is LNHDA and CDR2 is SQIVND in the germline V gene (reference sequence).

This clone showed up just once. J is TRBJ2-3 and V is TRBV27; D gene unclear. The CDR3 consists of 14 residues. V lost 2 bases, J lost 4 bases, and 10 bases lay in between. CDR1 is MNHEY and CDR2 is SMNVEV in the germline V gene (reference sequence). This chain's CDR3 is CASSLEYVPDTQYF. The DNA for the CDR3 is TGTGCCAGCAGTTTAGAGTACGTCCCAGATACGCAGTATTTT.

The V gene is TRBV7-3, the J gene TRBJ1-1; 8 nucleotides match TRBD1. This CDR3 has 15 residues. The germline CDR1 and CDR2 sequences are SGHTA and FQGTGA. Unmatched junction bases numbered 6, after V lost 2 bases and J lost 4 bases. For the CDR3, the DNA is TGTGCCAGCAGCTTAGCTACAGGGGGAGGCACTGAAGCTTTCTTT. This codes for CASSLATGGGTEAFF.

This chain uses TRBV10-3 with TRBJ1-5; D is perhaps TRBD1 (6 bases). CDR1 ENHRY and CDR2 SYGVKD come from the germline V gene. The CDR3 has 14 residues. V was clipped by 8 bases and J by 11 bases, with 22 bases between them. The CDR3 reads CAIRSDSHSSAQHF. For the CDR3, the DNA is TGTGCCATCCGCTCGGACAGCCACTCTTCGGCCCAGCATTTT.

CDR3 loop: CASSSRQGDGYTF. The CDR3 region has the DNA TGTGCCAGCAGCTCACGACAGGGGGACGGCTACACCTTC. The chain combines TRBV11-3 with TRBJ1-2; 9 bases line up with TRBD1. CDR3 length: 13 amino acids. Trimming removed 4 bases from V and 8 bases from J; junction bases left unmatched: 5. The germline CDR1 and CDR2 sequences are SGHNT and YENEEA. The whole variable domain, filled in from reference TRBV11-3 and TRBJ1-2, reads EAGVVQSPRYKIIEKKQPVAFWCNPISGHNTLYWYLQNLGQGPELLIRYENEEAVDDSQLPKDRFSAERLKGVDSTLKIQPAELGDSAVYLCASSSRQGDGYTFGSGTRLTVV.

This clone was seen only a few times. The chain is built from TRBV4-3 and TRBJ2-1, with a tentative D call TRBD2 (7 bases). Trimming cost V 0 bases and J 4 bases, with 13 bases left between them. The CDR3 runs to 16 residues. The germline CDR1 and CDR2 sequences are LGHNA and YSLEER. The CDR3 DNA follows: TGCGCCAGCAGCCAAGAGGAGGGGGGGGGTTACAATGAGCAGTTCTTC. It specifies CASSQEEGGGYNEQFF.

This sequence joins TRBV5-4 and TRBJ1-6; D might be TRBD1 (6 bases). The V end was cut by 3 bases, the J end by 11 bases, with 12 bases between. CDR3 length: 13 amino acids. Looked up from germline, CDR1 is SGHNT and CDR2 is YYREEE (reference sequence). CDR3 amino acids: CASSSLQGTPLHF. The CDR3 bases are TGTGCCAGCAGCTCCTTACAGGGAACACCCCTCCACTTT.

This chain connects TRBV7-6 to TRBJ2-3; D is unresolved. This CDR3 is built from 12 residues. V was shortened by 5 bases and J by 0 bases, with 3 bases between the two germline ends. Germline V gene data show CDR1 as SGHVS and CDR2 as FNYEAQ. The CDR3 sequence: CASSPSTDTQYF. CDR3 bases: TGTGCCAGCAGCCCAAGCACAGATACGCAGTATTTT.

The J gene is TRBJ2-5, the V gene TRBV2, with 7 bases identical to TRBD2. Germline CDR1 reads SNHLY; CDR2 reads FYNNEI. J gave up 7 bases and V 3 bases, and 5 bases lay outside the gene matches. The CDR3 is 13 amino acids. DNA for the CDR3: TGTGCCAGCAGTGATCTCGGGGAGGGGACCCAGTACTTC. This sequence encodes CASSDLGEGTQYF.

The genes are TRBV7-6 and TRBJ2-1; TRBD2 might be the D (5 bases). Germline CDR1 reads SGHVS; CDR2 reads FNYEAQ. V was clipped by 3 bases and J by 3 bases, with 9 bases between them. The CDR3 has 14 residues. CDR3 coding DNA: TGTGCCAGCAGCTTTGCCCGGGGCTACAATGAGCAGTTCTTC. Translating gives CASSFARGYNEQFF.

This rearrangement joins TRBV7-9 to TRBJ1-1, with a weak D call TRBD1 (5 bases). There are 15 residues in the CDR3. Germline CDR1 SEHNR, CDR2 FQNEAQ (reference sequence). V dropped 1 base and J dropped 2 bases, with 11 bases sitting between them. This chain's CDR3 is CASSLGPGLNTEAFF. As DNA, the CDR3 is TGTGCCAGCAGCTTAGGGCCGGGACTTAACACTGAAGCTTTCTTT.

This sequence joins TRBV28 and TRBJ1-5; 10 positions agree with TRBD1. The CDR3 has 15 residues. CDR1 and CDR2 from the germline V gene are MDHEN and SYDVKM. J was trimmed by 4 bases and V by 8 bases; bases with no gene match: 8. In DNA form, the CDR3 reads TGTGCCAGCTACCTGACAGGGGGCATGAATCAGCCCCAGCATTTT. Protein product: CASYLTGGMNQPQHF.

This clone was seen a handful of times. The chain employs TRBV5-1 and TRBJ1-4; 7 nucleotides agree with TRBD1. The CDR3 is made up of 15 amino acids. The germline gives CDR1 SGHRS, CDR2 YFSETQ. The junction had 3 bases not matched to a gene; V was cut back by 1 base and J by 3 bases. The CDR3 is CASSLMRGPNEKLFF. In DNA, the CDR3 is TGCGCCAGCAGCTTGATGAGGGGGCCTAATGAAAAACTGTTTTTT.

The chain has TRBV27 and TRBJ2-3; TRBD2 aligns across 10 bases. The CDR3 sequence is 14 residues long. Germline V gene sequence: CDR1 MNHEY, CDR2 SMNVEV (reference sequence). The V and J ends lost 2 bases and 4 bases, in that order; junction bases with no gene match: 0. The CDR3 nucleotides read TGTGCCAGCAGTTTAGGACTAGCGGCAGATACGCAGTATTTT. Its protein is CASSLGLAADTQYF.